The 15 T cell receptor beta chains given below trace back to one sample, sequenced in a study of T cells in Graves' hyperthyroidism and ophthalmopathy. The CDR3 regions of TCR beta were amplified from RNA transcripts. First-round RT-PCR targeting the TCR CDR3 was performed with the HTBI primer set. TCRdb re-called the multiplex PCR reads through MiXCR, storing one row per CDR3 protein. This table holds around 700,000 distinct CDR3 sequences, 18% found once. The sample taken for sequencing was blood. These receptors were taken from a woman between 45 and 60 years old with Graves' hyperthyroidism that later progressed to Graves' ophthalmopathy.

This clonotype was detected a few times. The rearrangement uses TRBV5-1 and TRBJ2-1; D is undetermined. The V end was cut by 6 bases, the J end by 7 bases, with 20 bases between. Germline-derived CDR1 and CDR2 are SGHRS and YFSETQ. This CDR3 has 15 residues. The CDR3 reads CASIPFPSDVNEQFF. CDR3 in DNA: TGCGCCAGCATCCCTTTCCCCAGCGATGTAAATGAGCAGTTCTTC.

The CDR3 sequence: CSVESSGANVLTF. DNA for the CDR3: TGCAGCGTAGAGAGCTCTGGGGCCAACGTCCTGACTTTC. The chain employs TRBV29-1 and TRBJ2-6; D not resolved. Per germline, CDR1 SQVTM and CDR2 ANQGSEA. The V gene lost 6 bases and the J gene lost 0 bases, with 6 bases spanning the gap. This CDR3 spans 13 amino acids.

The table lists this clonotype with many counts. V gene TRBV20-1 combines with J gene TRBJ1-1; D is possibly TRBD1 (6 bases). Germline V gives CDR1 DFQATT, CDR2 SNEGSKA (reference sequence). There are 14 residues in the CDR3. The V and J ends lost 3 bases and 3 bases respectively, with 14 bases between them. CDR3 in DNA: TGCAGTGCTAGTTACAGGGCCACGGACACTGAAGCTTTCTTT. This sequence encodes CSASYRATDTEAFF.

This clonotype was recorded at least ten times. CDR3 DNA: TGTGCCAGCATCCCGTGGGGCGGGGAGCTGTTTTTT. It is translated as CASIPWGGELFF. The chain joins TRBV2 to TRBJ2-2, with D unresolved. The germline V gene encodes CDR1 SNHLY and CDR2 FYNNEI. The CDR3 contains 12 residues. V lost 7 bases and J 7 bases, leaving 10 bases between the germline ends.

This clonotype appeared a few times. This chain joins TRBV6-1 and TRBJ1-2, with unresolved D. This CDR3 has 14 amino acids. Trimming stripped 7 bases from V and 5 bases from J, with 17 bases between. Germline CDR1 MNHNS, CDR2 SASEGT. In nucleotides, the CDR3 is TGTGCCAGCACCACCGGGAGGGTCGGGTATGGCTACACCTTC. This encodes CASTTGRVGYGYTF.

Details on this clonotype: A much larger clone sits a single nucleotide away, making a read error possible. The V gene is TRBV30, the J gene TRBJ1-2; tentative D call: TRBD1 (5 bases). CDR1 and CDR2 (germline): GTSNPN, SVGIG (reference sequence). The CDR3 length is 10 residues. CDR3 protein: CTWGRPGYTF. CDR3 nucleotide sequence: TGTACCTGGGGACGGCCTGGCTACACCTTC.

This clonotype was recorded many times. One end of the junction is discordant with germline, which a read error may explain. The chain links TRBV20-1 to TRBJ2-7; D gene uncertain. CDR3 length equals 12 residues. The germline CDR1 and CDR2 sequences are DFQATT and SNEGSKA (reference sequence). The CDR3: CSGGRISHEQYF. The CDR3 DNA follows: TGCAGTGGCGGACGAATCTCCCACGAGCAGTACTTC.

V usage is TRBV19 and J usage is TRBJ1-1, with D tentatively TRBD1 (5 bases). Germline CDR1 and CDR2: LNHDA and SQIVND (reference sequence). The CDR3 totals 10 residues. Deletions cut 7 bases from V and 7 bases from J, with 7 bases between. The CDR3 DNA reads as TGTGCCAGTAAGAGGGGTGAAGCTTTCTTT. It yields the protein CASKRGEAFF.

This clonotype has ten or more counts. The chain uses TRBV3-1 and TRBJ1-2, with D uncertain. This CDR3 is built from 13 residues. V dropped 0 bases and J dropped 7 bases, with 9 bases sitting between them. Germline V lookup: CDR1 LGHDT, CDR2 YNNKEL (reference sequence). Here the CDR3 DNA reads TGTGCCAGCAGCCAAGATTGGTCAGTTGGCTACACCTTC. Protein product: CASSQDWSVGYTF.

This clonotype was seen at least ten times. This rearrangement joins TRBV6-2 or TRBV6-3 to TRBJ2-3; a weak D match, TRBD2 (6 bases). Germline V gene sequence: CDR1 MNHEY, CDR2 SVGEGT. Trimming removed 2 bases from V and 4 bases from J, with 13 bases in between. CDR3 length equals 15 residues. CDR3 coding DNA: TGTGCCAGCAGTTACAAGGCGGGGTGGTCAGATACGCAGTATTTT. Amino acid sequence: CASSYKAGWSDTQYF.

The chain employs TRBV5-1 and TRBJ1-6; D unresolved. The germline V gene has CDR1 SGHRS and CDR2 YFSETQ. CDR3 size: 15 residues. Trimming took 1 base from V and 4 from J, leaving 9 bases between them. Here the CDR3 reads CASSLSGTYNSPLHF. The CDR3 coding sequence is TGCGCCAGCAGCTTGTCGGGAACATATAATTCACCCCTCCACTTT.

This clonotype was detected ten times or more. The chain couples TRBV11-2 to TRBJ1-1, with D maybe TRBD1 (6 bases). The CDR3 is 14 residues long. Germline V gene data show CDR1 as SGHAT and CDR2 as FQNNGV. V was shortened by 5 bases and J by 1 base, with 11 bases between the two germline ends. As DNA, the CDR3 is TGTGCCAGCAGCGTCGGCAGGGGGAACACTGAAGCTTTCTTT. As protein: CASSVGRGNTEAFF.

This clonotype was observed at least ten times. The chain combines TRBV28 with TRBJ1-5; D is undetermined. The CDR3 is 12 residues long. V was pared by 8 bases and J by 1 base, with 6 bases between. Germline CDR1 and CDR2: MDHEN and SYDVKM. Here the CDR3 reads CASHQSNQPQHF. The CDR3 DNA sequence: TGTGCCAGCCATCAAAGCAATCAGCCCCAGCATTTT. The variable domain in full, with the rest retrieved from reference TRBV28 and TRBJ1-5, is DVKVTQSSRYLVKRTGEKVFLECVQDMDHENMFWYRQDPGLGLRLIYFSYDVKMKEKGDIPEGYSVSREKKERFSLILESASTNQTSMYLCASHQSNQPQHFGDGTRLSIL.

This clonotype was recorded many times. This chain links TRBV20-1 with TRBJ1-5; D is unresolved. This CDR3 is built from 15 residues. In germline, CDR1 is DFQATT, CDR2 SNEGSKA (reference sequence). V dropped 3 bases and J dropped 3 bases, with 15 bases sitting between them. The CDR3 region has the DNA TGCAGTGCTAGGGAGGACGGACTTGCCAATCAGCCCCAGCATTTT. Residues: CSAREDGLANQPQHF.

Comments on this clonotype: One end of the junction fails to match germline, which may point to a read error. The chain carries TRBV4-1 and TRBJ2-3; maybe TRBD2 (6 bases). The germline V gene has CDR1 MGHRA and CDR2 YSYEKL. The CDR3 consists of 16 residues. CDR3 coding DNA: TGCGCCGGCAGCCAAGAAGAATTAGCGGGCACAGATACGCAGTATTTT. Protein product: CAGSQEELAGTDTQYF.